This T cell receptor (beta chain) was observed in a study of human versus mouse CDR3 diversity and MHC coevolution. Overall study results and limits: Human CDR3s averaged more deletions and insertions than mouse CDR3s. Among all groups, most of the three human donors showed least clonal inequality. Six MHC II alleles selected the human T cells. Roughly 1.5 million TCR beta clonotypes were estimated for humans, the largest repertoire.

Germline V lookup: CDR1 MNHNS, CDR2 SASEGT. Between the trimmed V and J ends, which lost 8 bases and 3 bases, there was a span of 17 bases. The CDR3 contains 14 residues. Worth noting for this clone: The antigen remains undetermined.

Assay: immunoSEQ multiplex PCR; the TCRdb copy retains only in-frame clones and omits some. The repertoire has around 59,000 clones, around 94% of them found once; the top ten carry 15% to 20%. The sequence derives from a person aged 55-75 years in good health. The sequenced material came from naive CD4+ T cells from blood. The subset denotes: CD45RO-negative CD62L-positive naive CD4 T cells. The V and J genes are TRBV6-1 and TRBJ2-7; D might be TRBD2 (6 bases). CDR3: CASLRGTPLYEQYF. In nucleotides, the CDR3 is TGTGCCAGCCTCCGGGGGACCCCTCTCTACGAGCAGTACTTC.